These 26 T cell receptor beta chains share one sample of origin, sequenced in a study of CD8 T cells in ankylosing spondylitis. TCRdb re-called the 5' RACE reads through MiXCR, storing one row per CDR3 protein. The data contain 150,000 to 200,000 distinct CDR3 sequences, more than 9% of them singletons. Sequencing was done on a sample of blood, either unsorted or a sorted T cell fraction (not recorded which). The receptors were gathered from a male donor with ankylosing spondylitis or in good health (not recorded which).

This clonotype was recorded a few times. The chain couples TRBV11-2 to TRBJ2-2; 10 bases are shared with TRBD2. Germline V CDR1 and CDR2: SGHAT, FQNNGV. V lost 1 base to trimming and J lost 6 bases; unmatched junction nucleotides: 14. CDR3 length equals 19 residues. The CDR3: CASSLVGTSVPSRAGELFF. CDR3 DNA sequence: TGTGCCAGCAGCTTAGTTGGGACTAGCGTACCAAGTAGGGCCGGGGAGCTGTTTTTT. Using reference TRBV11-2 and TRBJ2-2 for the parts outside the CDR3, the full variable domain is EAGVAQSPRYKIIEKRQSVAFWCNPISGHATLYWYQQILGQGPKLLIQFQNNGVVDDSQLPKDRFSAERLKGVDSTLKIQPAKLEDSAVYLCASSLVGTSVPSRAGELFFGEGSRLTVL.

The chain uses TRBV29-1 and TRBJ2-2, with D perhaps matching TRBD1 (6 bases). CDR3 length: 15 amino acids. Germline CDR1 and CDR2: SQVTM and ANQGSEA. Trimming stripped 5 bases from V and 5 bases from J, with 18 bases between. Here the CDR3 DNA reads TGCAGCGTTATGGCCAAACAGGGCTGGACCGGGGAGCTGTTTTTT. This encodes CSVMAKQGWTGELFF.

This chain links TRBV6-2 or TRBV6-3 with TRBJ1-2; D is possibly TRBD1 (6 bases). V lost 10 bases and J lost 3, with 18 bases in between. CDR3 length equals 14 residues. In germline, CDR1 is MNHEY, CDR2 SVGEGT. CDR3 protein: CATAGGAPHYGYTF. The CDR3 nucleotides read TGTGCCACCGCCGGGGGGGCGCCACACTATGGCTACACCTTC.

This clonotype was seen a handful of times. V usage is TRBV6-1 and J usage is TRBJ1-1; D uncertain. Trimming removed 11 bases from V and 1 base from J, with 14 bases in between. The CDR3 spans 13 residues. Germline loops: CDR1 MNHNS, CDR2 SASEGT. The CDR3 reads CACARRENTEAFF. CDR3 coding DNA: TGTGCCTGCGCACGGAGGGAGAACACTGAAGCTTTCTTT.

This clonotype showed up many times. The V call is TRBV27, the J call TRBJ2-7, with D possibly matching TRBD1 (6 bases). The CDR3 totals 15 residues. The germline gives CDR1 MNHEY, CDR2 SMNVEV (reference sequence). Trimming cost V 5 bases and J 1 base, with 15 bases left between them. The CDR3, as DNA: TGTGCCAGCAGTCTCGAGGGGGTAGGTTCCTACGAGCAGTACTTC. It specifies CASSLEGVGSYEQYF.

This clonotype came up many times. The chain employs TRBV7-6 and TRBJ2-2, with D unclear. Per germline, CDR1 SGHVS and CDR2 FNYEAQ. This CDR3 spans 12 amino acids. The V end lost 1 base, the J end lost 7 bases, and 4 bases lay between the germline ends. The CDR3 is CASSLENGELFF. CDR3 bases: TGTGCCAGCAGCTTAGAAAACGGGGAGCTGTTTTTT. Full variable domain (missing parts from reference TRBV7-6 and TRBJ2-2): GAGVSQSPRYKVTKRGQDVALRCDPISGHVSLYWYRQALGQGPEFLTYFNYEAQQDKSGLPNDRFSAERPEGSISTLTIQRTEQRDSAMYRCASSLENGELFFGEGSRLTVL.

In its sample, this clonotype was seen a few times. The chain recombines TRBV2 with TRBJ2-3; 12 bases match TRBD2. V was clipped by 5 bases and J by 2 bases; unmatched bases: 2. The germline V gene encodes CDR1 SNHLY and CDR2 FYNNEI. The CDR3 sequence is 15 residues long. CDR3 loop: CASSRTSGNTDTQYF. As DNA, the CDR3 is TGTGCCAGCAGTAGGACTAGCGGGAACACAGATACGCAGTATTTT.

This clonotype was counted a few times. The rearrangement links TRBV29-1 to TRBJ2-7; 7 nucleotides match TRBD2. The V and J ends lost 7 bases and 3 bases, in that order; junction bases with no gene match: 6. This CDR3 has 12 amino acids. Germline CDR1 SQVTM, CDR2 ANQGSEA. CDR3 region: CSGRDYNYEQYF. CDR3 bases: TGCAGCGGCCGGGACTACAACTACGAGCAGTACTTC.

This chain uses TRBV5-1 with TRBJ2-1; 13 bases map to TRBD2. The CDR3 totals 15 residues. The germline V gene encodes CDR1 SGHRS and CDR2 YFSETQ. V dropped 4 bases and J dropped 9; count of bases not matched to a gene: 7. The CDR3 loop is CASSPGLAGVTEQFF. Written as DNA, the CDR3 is TGCGCCAGCAGCCCCGGACTAGCGGGAGTCACTGAGCAGTTCTTC.

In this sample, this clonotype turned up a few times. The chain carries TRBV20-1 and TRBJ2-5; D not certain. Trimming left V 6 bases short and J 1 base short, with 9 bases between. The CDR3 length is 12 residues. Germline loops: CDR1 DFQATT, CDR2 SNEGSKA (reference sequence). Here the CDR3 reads CSALVTQETQYF. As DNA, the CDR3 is TGCAGTGCGTTAGTAACCCAAGAGACCCAGTACTTC.

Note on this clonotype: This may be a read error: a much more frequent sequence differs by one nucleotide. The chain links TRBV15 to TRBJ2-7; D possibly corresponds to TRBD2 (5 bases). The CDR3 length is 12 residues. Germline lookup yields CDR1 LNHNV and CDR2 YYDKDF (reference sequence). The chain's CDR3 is CAISGTGYEQYF. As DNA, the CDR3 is TGTGCCATCAGCGGAACGGGCTACGAGCAGTACTTC.

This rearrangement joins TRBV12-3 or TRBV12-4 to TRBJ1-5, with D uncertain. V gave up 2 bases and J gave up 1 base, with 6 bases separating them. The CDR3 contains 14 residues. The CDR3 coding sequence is TGTGCCAGCAGTTTATTGGTGAGCAATCAGCCCCAGCATTTT. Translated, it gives CASSLLVSNQPQHF.

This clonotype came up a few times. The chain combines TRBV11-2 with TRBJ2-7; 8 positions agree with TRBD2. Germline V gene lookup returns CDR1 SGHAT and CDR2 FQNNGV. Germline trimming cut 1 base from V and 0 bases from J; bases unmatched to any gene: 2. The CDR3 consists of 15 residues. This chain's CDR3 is CASSLGLATSYEQYF. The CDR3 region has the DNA TGTGCCAGCAGCTTAGGACTAGCGACCTCCTACGAGCAGTACTTC.

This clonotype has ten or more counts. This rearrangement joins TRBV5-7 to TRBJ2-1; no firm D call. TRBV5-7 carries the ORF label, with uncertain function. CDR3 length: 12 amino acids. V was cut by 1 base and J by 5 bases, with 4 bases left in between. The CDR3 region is CASSLRDNEQFF. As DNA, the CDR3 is TGTGCCAGCAGCTTGCGGGACAATGAGCAGTTCTTC.

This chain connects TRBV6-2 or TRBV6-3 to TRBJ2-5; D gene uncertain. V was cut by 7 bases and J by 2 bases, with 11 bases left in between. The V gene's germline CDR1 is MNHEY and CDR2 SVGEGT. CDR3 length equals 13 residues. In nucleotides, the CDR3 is TGTGCCAGCAAGGAGACACTTCAAGAGACCCAGTACTTC. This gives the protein CASKETLQETQYF.

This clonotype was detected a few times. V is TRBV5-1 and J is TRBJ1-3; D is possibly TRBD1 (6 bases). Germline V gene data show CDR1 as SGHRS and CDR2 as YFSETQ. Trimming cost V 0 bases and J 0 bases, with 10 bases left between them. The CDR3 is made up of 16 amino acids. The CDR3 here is CASSLEGDSSGNTIYF. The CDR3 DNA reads TGCGCCAGCAGCTTGGAGGGGGACTCCTCTGGAAACACCATATATTTT.

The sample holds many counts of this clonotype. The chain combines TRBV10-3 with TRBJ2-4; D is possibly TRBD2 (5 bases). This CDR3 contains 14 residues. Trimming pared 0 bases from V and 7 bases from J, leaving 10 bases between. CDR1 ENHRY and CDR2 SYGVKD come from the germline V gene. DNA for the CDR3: TGTGCCATCAGTGAGTCGACCGGGGTTAACATTCAGTACTTC. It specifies CAISESTGVNIQYF.

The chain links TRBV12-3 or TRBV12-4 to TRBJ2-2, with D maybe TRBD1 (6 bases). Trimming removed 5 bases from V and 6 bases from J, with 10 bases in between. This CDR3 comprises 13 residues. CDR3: CASSNQGPGELFF. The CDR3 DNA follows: TGTGCCAGCAGTAATCAGGGGCCCGGGGAGCTGTTTTTT.

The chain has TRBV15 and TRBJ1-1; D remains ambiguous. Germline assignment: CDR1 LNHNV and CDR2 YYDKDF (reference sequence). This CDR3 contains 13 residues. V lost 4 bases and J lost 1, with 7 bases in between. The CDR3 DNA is TGTGCCACCAGCATCAGCAGGAACACTGAAGCTTTCTTT. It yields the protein CATSISRNTEAFF.

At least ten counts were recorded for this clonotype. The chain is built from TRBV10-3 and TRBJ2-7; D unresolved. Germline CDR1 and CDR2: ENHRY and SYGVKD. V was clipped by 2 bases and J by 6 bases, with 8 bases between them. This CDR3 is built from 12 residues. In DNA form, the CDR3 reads TGTGCCATCAGTGAGCCCCCTTCCGAGCAGTACTTC. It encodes CAISEPPSEQYF.

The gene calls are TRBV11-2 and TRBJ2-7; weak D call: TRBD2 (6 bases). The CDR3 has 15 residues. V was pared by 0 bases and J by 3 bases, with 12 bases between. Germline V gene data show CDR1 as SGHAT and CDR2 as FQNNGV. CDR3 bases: TGTGCCAGCAGCTTAGACCTCGGGGGATACTACGAGCAGTACTTC. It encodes CASSLDLGGYYEQYF.

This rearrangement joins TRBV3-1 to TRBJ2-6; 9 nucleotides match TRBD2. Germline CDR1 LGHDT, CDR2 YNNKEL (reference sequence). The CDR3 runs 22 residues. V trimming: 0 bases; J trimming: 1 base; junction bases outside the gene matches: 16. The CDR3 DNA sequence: TGTGCCAGCAGCCAAGATCGAGGAATGACCAGCAGCGGGAGGTCTGGGGCCAACGTCCTGACTTTC. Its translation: CASSQDRGMTSSGRSGANVLTF.

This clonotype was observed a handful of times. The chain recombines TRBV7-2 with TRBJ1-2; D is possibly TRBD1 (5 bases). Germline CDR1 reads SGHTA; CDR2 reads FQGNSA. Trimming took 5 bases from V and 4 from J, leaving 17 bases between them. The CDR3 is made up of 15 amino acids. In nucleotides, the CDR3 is TGTGCCAGCAGCCCTAGCGGGGGTGAAGCCTATGGCTACACCTTC. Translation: CASSPSGGEAYGYTF.

CDR3 sequence reads: CASSPQPGTGAEQYF. CDR3 DNA sequence: TGTGCCAGCAGCCCCCAGCCGGGGACGGGGGCAGAGCAGTACTTC. The chain employs TRBV7-2 and TRBJ2-7; either TRBD1 or TRBD2 may supply D (6 bases each). Between the trimmed V and J ends, which lost 5 bases and 7 bases, there was a span of 21 bases. Germline assignment: CDR1 SGHTA and CDR2 FQGNSA. The CDR3 has 15 amino acids.

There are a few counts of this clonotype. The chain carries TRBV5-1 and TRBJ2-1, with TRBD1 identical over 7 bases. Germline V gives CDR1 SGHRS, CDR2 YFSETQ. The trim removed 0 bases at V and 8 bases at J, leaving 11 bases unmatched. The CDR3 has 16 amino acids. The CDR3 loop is CASSLDGTVRSDEQFF. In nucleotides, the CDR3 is TGCGCCAGCAGCTTGGACGGGACAGTCCGATCGGATGAGCAGTTCTTC.

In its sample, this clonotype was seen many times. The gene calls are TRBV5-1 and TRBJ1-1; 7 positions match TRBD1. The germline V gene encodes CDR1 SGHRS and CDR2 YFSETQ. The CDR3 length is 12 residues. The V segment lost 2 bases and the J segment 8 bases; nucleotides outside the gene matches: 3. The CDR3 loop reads CASSLPGQEAFF. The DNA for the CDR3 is TGCGCCAGCAGCTTACCGGGACAGGAAGCTTTCTTT.